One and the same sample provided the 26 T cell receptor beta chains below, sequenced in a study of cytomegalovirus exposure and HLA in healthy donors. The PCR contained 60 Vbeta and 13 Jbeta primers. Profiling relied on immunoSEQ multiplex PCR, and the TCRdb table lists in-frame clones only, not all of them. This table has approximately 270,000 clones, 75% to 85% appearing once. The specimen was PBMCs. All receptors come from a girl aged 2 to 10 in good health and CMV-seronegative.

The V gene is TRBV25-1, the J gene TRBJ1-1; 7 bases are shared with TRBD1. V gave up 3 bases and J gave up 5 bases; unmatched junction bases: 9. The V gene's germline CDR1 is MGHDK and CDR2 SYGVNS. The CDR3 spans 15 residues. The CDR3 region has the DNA TGTGCCAGCAGTGAGGGGGTAGGGGGCTCTACTGAAGCTTTCTTT. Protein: CASSEGVGGSTEAFF.

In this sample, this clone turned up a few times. CDR3 nucleotides: TGTGCCAGCCAGGGACAGACCTTCTACGAGCAGTACTTC. Translated, it gives CASQGQTFYEQYF. V and J are TRBV7-9 and TRBJ2-7; 7 positions agree with TRBD1. The V gene's germline CDR1 is SEHNR and CDR2 FQNEAQ (reference sequence). The V and J ends lost 8 bases and 3 bases, in that order; junction bases with no gene match: 7. The CDR3 length is 13 residues.

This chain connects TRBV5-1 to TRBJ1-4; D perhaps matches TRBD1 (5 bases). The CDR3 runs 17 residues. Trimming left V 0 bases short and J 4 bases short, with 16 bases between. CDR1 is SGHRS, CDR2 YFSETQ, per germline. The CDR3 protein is CASSLVPGAPINEKLFF. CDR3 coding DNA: TGCGCCAGCAGCTTGGTCCCTGGGGCCCCTATTAATGAAAAACTGTTTTTT.

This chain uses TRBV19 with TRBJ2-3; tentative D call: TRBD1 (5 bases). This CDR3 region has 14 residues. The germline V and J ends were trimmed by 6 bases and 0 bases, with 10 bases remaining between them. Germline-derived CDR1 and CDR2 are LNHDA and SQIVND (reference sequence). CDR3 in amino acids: CASRDPGSTDTQYF. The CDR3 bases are TGTGCCAGTAGGGACCCAGGGAGCACAGATACGCAGTATTTT.

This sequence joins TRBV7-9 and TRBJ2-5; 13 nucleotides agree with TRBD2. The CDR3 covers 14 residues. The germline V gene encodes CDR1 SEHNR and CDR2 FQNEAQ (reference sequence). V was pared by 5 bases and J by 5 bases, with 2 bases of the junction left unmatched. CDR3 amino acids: CASSPGLAGETQYF. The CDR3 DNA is TGTGCCAGCAGCCCGGGACTAGCGGGGGAGACCCAGTACTTC.

CDR3 amino acids: CASSLVGQSSTMNTEAFF. CDR3 nucleotides: TGTGCCAGCAGCTTAGTGGGGCAGAGCTCAACCATGAACACTGAAGCTTTCTTT. This chain joins TRBV7-2 and TRBJ1-1; a possible D gene is TRBD1 (5 bases). In germline, CDR1 is SGHTA, CDR2 FQGNSA. V was shortened by 1 base and J by 0 bases, with 18 bases between the two germline ends. The CDR3 sequence is 18 residues long. The full variable domain, in which reference TRBV7-2 and TRBJ1-1 provide the parts outside the CDR3, is GAGVSQSPSNKVTEKGKDVELRCDPISGHTALYWYRQSLGQGLEFLIYFQGNSAPDKSGLPSDRFSAERTGGSVSTLTIQRTQQEDSAVYLCASSLVGQSSTMNTEAFFGQGTRLTVV.

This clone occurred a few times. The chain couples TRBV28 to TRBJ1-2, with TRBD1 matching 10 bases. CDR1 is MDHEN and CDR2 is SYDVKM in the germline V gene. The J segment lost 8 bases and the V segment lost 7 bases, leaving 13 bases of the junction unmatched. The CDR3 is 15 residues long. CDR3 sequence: CASTQTRQGAGGYTF. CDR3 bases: TGTGCCAGCACTCAAACCCGACAGGGGGCGGGGGGCTACACCTTC.

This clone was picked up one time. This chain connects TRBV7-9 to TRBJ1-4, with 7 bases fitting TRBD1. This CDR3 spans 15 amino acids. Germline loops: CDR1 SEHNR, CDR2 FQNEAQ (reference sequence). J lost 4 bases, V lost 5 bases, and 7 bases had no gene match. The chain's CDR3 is CASSMAGQRNEKLFF. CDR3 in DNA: TGTGCCAGCAGCATGGCGGGACAGCGTAATGAAAAACTGTTTTTT.

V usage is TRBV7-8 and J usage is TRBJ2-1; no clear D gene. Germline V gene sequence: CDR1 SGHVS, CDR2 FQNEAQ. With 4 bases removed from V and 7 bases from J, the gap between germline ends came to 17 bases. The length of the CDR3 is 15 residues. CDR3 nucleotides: TGTGCCAGCAGCTATGACCGGAGCCCCCCTAATGAGCAGTTCTTC. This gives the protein CASSYDRSPPNEQFF.

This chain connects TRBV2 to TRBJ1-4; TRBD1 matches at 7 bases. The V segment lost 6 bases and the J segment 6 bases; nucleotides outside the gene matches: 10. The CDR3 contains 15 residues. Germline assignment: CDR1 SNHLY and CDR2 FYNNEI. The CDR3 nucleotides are TGTGCCAGCAGCATGACAGGGTACCGAGATGAAAAACTGTTTTTT. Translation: CASSMTGYRDEKLFF. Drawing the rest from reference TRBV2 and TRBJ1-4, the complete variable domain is EPEVTQTPSHQVTQMGQEVILRCVPISNHLYFYWYRQILGQKVEFLVSFYNNEISEKSEIFDDQFSVERPDGSNFTLKIRSTKLEDSAMYFCASSMTGYRDEKLFFGSGTQLSVL.

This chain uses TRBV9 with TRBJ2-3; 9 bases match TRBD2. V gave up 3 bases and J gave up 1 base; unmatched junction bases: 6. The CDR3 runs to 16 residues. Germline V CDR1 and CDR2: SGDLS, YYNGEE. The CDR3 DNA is TGTGCCAGCAGCGAGGCGGGGGGGCAGGGCACAGATACGCAGTATTTT. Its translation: CASSEAGGQGTDTQYF. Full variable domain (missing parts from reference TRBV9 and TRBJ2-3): DSGVTQTPKHLITATGQRVTLRCSPRSGDLSVYWYQQSLDQGLQFLIQYYNGEERAKGNILERFSAQQFPDLHSELNLSSLELGDSALYFCASSEAGGQGTDTQYFGPGTRLTVL.

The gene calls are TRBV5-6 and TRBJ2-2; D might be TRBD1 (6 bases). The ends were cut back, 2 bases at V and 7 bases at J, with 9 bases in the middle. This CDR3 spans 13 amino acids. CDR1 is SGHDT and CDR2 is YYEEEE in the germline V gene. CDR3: CASSFGGFGELFF. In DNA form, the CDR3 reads TGTGCCAGCAGCTTTGGGGGCTTCGGGGAGCTGTTTTTT.

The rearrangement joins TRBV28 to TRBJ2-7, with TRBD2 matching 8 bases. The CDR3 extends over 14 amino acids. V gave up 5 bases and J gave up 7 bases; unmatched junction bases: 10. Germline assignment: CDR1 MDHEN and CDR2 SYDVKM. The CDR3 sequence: CASSLQWGTREQYF. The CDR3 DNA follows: TGTGCCAGCAGTCTCCAGTGGGGGACTAGGGAGCAGTACTTC.

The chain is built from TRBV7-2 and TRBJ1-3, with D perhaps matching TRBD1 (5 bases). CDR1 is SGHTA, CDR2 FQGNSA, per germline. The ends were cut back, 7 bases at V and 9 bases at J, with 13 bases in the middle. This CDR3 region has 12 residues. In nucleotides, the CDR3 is TGTGCCAGCAAAATGGATGGGGCCACCATATATTTT. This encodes CASKMDGATIYF.

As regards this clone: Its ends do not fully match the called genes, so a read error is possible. CDR3: CASALAGISSNEQFF. The CDR3, as DNA: TGCGCCAGCGCCCTAGCGGGAATATCCTCCAATGAGCAGTTCTTC. The chain combines TRBV10-1 with TRBJ2-1; 9 nucleotides line up with TRBD2. Germline CDR1 and CDR2: WNHNN and SYGVQD (reference sequence). CDR3 length: 15 amino acids.

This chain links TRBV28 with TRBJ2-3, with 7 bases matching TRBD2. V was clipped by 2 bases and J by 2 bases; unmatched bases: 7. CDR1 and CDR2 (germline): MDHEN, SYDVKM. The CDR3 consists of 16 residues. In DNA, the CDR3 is TGTGCCAGCAGTTTAGGGCTAGCGGACCACACAGATACGCAGTATTTT. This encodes CASSLGLADHTDTQYF.

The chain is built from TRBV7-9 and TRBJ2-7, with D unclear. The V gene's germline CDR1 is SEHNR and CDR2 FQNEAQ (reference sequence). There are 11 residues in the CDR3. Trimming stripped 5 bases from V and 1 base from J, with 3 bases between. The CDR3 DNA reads TGTGCCAGCAGCCCGTCCTACGAGCAGTACTTC. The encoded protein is CASSPSYEQYF.

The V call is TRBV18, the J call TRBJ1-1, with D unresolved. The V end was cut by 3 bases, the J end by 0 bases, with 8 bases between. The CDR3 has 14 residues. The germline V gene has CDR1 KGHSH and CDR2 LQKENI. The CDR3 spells CASSPQDLNTEAFF. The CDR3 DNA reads TGTGCCAGCTCACCTCAGGACTTGAACACTGAAGCTTTCTTT.

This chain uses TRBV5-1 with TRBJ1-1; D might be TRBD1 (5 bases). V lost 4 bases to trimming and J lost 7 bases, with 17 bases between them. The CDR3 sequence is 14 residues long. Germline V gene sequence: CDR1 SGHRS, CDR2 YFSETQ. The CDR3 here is CASSSLTADGEAFF. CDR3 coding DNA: TGCGCCAGCAGCAGTCTGACAGCCGATGGTGAAGCTTTCTTT.

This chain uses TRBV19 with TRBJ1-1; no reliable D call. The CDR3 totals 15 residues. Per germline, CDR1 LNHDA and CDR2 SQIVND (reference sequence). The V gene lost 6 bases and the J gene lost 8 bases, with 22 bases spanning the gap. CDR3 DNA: TGTGCCAGTAGCGATGTTGACACTCTGGGAGGAGAAGCTTTCTTT. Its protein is CASSDVDTLGGEAFF.

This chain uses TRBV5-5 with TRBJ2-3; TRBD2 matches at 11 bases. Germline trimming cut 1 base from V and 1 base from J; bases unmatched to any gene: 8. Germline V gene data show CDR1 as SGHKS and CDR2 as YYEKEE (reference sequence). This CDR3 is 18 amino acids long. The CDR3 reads CASSLRSSGGIGTDTQYF. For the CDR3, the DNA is TGTGCCAGCAGCTTGAGGTCTAGCGGGGGGATAGGCACAGATACGCAGTATTTT.

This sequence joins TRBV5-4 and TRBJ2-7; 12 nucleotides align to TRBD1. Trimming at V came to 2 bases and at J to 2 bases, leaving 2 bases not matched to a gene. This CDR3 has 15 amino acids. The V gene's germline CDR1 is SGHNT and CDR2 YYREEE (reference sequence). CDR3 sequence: CASSFRDRGPYEQYF. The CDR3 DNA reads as TGTGCCAGCAGCTTCCGGGACAGGGGGCCCTACGAGCAGTACTTC.

The CDR3 nucleotides read TGTGCCAGCAGCCGGACTAGCGAGACCTACAATGAGCAGTTCTTC. This sequence encodes CASSRTSETYNEQFF. The genes are TRBV28 and TRBJ2-1; 9 bases agree with TRBD2. In germline, CDR1 is MDHEN, CDR2 SYDVKM. J gave up 2 bases and V 6 bases, and 5 bases lay outside the gene matches. CDR3 size: 15 residues.

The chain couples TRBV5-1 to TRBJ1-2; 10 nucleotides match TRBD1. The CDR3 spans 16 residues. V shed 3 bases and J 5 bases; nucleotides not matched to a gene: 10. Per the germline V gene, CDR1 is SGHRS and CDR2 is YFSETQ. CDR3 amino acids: CASSYLDRGRVYGYTF. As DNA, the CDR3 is TGCGCCAGCAGCTACCTAGACAGGGGGCGAGTATATGGCTACACCTTC.

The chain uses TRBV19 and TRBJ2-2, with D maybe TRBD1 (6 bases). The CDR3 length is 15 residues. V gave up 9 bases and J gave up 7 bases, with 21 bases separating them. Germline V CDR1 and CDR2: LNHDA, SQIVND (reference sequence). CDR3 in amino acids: CASIYRVRTNGELFF. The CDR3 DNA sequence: TGTGCCAGCATTTACAGGGTAAGGACGAACGGGGAGCTGTTTTTT.

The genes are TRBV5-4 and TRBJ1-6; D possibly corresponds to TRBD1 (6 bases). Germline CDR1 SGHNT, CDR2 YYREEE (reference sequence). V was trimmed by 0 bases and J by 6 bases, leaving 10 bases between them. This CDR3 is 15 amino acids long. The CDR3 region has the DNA TGTGCCAGCAGCTTGGACAGGGAAACTAATTCACCCCTCCACTTT. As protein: CASSLDRETNSPLHF.